This entry is about one TCR beta chain. Its antigen is undetermined. With the Oncomine TCR Beta short-read assay, DNA from cultured CD4+ T cells was sequenced. TCRdb processed the PCR reads anew with MiXCR; each CDR3 protein has one entry. The sample lists 11,000 or so distinct CDR3 sequences; about two thirds were seen once. The data were taken from a study of vaccination and CD4 T cells after COVID-19. Overall study context: Six male and four female convalescents took part, two of them Hispanic. The authors exposed cells to overlapping spike peptides derived from SARS-CoV-2, HCoV-NL63, HCoV-OC43 and HCoV-229E. General observations from the study: Among convalescent patients, a median roughly 90% of reactive clones emerged only after vaccination. Spike mono-reactivity was evident in 304 of the 307 vaccine-specific clones derived from convalescent patients.

Treatment given: roughly nine-day PBMC culture with coronavirus spike peptide pools or control peptides (ViraFEST assay). Trimming took 5 bases from V and 8 from J; bases not matched to a gene: 6. The germline V gene encodes CDR1 SGHTA and CDR2 FQGNSA. The CDR3 loop spans 14 amino acids. The chain links TRBV7-2 to TRBJ1-2; TRBD1 matches at 12 bases. Material: CD4+ T cells from blood, cultured in vitro. The TCR was taken from a human donor who had recovered from COVID-19. CDR3 in DNA: TGTGCCAGCAGCGTGGGACAGGGGGCGGGCGGCTACACCTTC. Protein: CASSVGQGAGGYTF.